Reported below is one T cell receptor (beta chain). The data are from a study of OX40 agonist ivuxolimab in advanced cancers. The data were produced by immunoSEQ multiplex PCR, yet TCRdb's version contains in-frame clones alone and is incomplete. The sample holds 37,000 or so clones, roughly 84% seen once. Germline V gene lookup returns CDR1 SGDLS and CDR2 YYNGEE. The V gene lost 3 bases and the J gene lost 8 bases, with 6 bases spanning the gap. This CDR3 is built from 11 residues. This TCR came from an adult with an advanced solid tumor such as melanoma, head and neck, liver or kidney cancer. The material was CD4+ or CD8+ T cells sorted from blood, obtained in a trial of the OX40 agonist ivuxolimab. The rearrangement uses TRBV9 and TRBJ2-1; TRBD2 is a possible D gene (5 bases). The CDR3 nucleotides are TGTGCCAGCAGCGCGAGGGATGAGCAGTTCTTC. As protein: CASSARDEQFF.